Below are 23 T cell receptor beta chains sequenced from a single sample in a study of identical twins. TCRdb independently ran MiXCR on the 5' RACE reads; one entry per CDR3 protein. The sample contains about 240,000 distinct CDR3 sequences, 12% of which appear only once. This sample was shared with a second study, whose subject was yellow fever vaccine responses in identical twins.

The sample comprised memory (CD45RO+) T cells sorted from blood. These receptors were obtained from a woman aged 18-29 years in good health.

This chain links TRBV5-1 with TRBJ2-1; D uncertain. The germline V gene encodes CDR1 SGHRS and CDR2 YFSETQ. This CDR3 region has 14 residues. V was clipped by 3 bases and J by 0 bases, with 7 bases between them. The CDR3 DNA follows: TGCGCCAGCAGCTCCTCCTACTCCTACAATGAGCAGTTCTTC. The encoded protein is CASSSSYSYNEQFF.

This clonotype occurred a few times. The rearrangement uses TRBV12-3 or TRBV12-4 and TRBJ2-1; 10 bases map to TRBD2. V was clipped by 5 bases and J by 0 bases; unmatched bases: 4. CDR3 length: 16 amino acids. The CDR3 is CASSIVAGGSYNEQFF. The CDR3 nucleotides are TGTGCCAGCAGTATCGTAGCGGGAGGCTCCTACAATGAGCAGTTCTTC.

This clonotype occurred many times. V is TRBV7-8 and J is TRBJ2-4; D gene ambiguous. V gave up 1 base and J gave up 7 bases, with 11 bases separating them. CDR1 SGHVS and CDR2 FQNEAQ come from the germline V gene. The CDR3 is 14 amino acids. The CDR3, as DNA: TGTGCCAGCAGCTTAGTAGGGCCATCTAACATTCAGTACTTC. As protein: CASSLVGPSNIQYF.

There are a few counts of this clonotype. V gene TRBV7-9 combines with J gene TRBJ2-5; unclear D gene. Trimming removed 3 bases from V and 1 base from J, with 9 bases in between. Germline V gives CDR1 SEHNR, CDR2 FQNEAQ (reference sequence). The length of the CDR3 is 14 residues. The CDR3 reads CASSLSRSQETQYF. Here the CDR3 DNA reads TGTGCCAGCAGCTTGTCGCGGTCCCAAGAGACCCAGTACTTC.

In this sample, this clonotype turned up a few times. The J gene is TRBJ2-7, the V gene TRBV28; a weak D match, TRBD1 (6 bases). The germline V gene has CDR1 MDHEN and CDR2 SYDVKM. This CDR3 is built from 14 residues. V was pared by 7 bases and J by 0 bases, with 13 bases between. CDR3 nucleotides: TGTGCCAGCACCTCTCTGACAGGCTCCTACGAGCAGTACTTC. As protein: CASTSLTGSYEQYF.

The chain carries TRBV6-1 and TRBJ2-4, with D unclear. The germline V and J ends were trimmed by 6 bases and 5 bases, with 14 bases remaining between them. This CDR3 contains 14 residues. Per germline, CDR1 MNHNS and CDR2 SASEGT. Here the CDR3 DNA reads TGTGCCAGCAGCCCCCCGGTGAACGAAAACATTCAGTACTTC. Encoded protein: CASSPPVNENIQYF.

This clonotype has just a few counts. Here the CDR3 DNA reads TGTGCCAGCAGTTCGGGCTCCCGGGGGGAGCAGTTCTTC. Translation: CASSSGSRGEQFF. The rearrangement joins TRBV6-5 to TRBJ2-1, with D possibly being TRBD2 (6 bases). The CDR3 is made up of 13 amino acids. V was trimmed by 4 bases and J by 10 bases, leaving 14 bases between them. Germline V gene data show CDR1 as MNHEY and CDR2 as SVGAGI.

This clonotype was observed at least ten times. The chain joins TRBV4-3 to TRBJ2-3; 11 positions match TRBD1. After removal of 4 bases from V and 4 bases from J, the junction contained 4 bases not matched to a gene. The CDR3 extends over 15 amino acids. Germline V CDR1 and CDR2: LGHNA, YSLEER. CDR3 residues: CASSRGQGEADTQYF. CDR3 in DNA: TGCGCCAGCAGCCGGGGACAGGGGGAAGCAGATACGCAGTATTTT.

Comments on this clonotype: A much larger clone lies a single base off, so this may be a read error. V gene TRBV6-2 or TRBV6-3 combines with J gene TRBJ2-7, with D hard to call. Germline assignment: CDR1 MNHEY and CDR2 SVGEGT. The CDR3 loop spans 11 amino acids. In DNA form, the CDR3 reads TGTCCCAGCAGTCCGCTATACGAGCAGTACTTC. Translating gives CPSSPLYEQYF.

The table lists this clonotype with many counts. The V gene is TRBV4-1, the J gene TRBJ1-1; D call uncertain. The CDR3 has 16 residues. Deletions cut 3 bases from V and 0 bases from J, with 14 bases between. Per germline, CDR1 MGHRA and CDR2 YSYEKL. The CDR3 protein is CASSQSVAGMNTEAFF. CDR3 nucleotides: TGCGCCAGCAGCCAGTCGGTCGCCGGGATGAACACTGAAGCTTTCTTT.

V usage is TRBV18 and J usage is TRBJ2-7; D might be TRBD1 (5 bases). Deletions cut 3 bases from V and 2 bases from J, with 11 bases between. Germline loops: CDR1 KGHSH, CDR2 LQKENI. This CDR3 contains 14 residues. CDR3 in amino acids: CASSPGHLAYEQYF. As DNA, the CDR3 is TGTGCCAGCTCACCCGGACACCTGGCCTACGAGCAGTACTTC. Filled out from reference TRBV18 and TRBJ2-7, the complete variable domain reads NAGVMQNPRHLVRRRGQEARLRCSPMKGHSHVYWYRQLPEEGLKFMVYLQKENIIDESGMPKERFSAEFPKEGPSILRIQQVVRGDSAAYFCASSPGHLAYEQYFGPGTRLTVT.

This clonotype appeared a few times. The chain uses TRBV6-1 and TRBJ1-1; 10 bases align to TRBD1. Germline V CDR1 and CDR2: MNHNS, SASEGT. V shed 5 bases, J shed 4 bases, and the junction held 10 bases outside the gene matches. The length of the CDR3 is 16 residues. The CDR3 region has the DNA TGTGCCAGCAGTCCCGACAGGGGGCAGTGGGCCACTGAAGCTTTCTTT. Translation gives CASSPDRGQWATEAFF.

CDR3 loop: CASSFQGQGNSPLHF. As DNA, the CDR3 is TGTGCCAGCAGTTTCCAGGGACAGGGTAATTCACCCCTCCACTTT. The rearrangement uses TRBV6-5 and TRBJ1-6, with TRBD1 matching 9 bases. V trimming: 4 bases; J trimming: 6 bases; junction bases outside the gene matches: 4. Germline assignment: CDR1 MNHEY and CDR2 SVGAGI. This CDR3 region has 15 residues.

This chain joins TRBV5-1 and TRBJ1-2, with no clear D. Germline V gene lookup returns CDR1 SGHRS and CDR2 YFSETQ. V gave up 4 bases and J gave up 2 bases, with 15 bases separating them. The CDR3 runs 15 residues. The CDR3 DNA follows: TGCGCCAGCAGCCCTGGCGCAGACAAGAACTATGGCTACACCTTC. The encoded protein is CASSPGADKNYGYTF.

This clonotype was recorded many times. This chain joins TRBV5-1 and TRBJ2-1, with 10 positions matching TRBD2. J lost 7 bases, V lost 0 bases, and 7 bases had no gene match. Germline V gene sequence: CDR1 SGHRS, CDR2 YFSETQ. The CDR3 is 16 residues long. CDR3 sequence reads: CASSLGGTSDINEQFF. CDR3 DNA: TGCGCCAGCAGCTTGGGGGGGACTAGCGACATTAATGAGCAGTTCTTC.

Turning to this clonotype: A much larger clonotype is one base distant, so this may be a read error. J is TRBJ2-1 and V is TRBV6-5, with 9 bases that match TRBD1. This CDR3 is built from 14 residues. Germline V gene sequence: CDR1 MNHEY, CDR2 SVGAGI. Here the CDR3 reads CASSYPGTGNLQLF. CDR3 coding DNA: TGTGCCAGCAGTTACCCCGGGACAGGGAATTTGCAGCTCTTC.

Here the CDR3 reads CASSPDRLGNEQFF. The CDR3 DNA reads as TGCGCCAGCAGCCCCGATCGACTCGGCAATGAGCAGTTCTTC. The chain recombines TRBV5-1 with TRBJ2-1; unclear D gene. CDR3 length: 14 amino acids. The germline gives CDR1 SGHRS, CDR2 YFSETQ. V was clipped by 4 bases and J by 6 bases, with 14 bases between them.

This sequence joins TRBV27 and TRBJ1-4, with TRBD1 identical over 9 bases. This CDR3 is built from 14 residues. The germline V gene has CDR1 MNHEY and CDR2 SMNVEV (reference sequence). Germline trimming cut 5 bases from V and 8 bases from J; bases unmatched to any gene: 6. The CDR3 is CASSPGTGHEKLFF. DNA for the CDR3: TGTGCCAGCAGTCCGGGGACAGGGCACGAAAAACTGTTTTTT.

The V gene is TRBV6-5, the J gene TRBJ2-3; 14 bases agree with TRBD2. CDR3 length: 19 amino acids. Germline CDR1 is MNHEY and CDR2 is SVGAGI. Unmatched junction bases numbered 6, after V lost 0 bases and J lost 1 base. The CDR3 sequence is CASSYSRLAGGVRTDTQYF. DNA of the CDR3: TGTGCCAGCAGTTACTCGCGACTAGCGGGAGGGGTTCGCACAGATACGCAGTATTTT.

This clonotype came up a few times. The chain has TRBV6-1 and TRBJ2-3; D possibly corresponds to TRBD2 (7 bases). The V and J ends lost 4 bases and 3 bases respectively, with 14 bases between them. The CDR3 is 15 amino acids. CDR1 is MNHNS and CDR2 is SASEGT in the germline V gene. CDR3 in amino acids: CASSGMEGGTDTQYF. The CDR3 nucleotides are TGTGCCAGCAGTGGTATGGAGGGGGGGACAGATACGCAGTATTTT.

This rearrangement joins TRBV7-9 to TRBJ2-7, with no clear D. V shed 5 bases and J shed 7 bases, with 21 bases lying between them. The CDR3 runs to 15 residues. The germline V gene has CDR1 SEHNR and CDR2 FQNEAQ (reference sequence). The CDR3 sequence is CASSTVWGKLPEQYF. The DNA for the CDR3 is TGTGCCAGCAGCACTGTCTGGGGAAAACTTCCGGAGCAGTACTTC.

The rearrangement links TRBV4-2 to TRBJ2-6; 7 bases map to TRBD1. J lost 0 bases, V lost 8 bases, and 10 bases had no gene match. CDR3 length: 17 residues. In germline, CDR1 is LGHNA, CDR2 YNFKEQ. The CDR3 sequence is CASSLGTDSSGANVLTF. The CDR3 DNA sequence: TGTGCCAGCTCCCTAGGGACAGACAGCTCTGGGGCCAACGTCCTGACTTTC.

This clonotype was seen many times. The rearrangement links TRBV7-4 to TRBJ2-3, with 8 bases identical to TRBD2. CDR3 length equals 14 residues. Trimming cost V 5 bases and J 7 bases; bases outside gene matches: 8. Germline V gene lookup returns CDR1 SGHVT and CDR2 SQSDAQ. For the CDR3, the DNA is TGTGCCAGCAGCGTTAAACGGGAGGGTAATACGCAGTATTTT. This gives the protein CASSVKREGNTQYF.